The 8 T cell receptor beta chains reported below all come from one sample, sequenced in a study of regulatory T cells in long-lasting Graves disease. The time point denotes: newly diagnosed GD, antithyroid drugs for less than 3 months. From RNA extracted from PBMCs, the TCR library was made. CDR3-region Arm-PCR and iRepertoire HTBI primers produced the TCR beta libraries. TCRdb called the multiplex PCR reads again in MiXCR, with one record for every CDR3 protein. The sample lists hundreds of thousands of distinct CDR3 sequences, 16% occurring once. The sample also formed part of further work on T cells in Graves' hyperthyroidism and ophthalmopathy.

The sequencing used peripheral blood mononuclear cells (PBMCs), collected at new diagnosis, from a patient treated with antithyroid drugs. The receptors were gathered from a woman in her thirties with Graves disease.

This clonotype was recorded a few times. This sequence joins TRBV20-1 and TRBJ2-1; possible D gene TRBD2, 5 bases. CDR1 and CDR2 (germline): DFQATT, SNEGSKA (reference sequence). V shed 6 bases and J shed 0 bases, with 15 bases lying between them. The CDR3 runs to 15 residues. The CDR3, as DNA: TGCAGTGCGGATAAAGCGGAAATCTCCTACAATGAGCAGTTCTTC. The encoded protein is CSADKAEISYNEQFF.

The rearrangement joins TRBV6-1 to TRBJ1-2; the match to TRBD1 covers 7 bases. The CDR3 sequence is 15 residues long. CDR1 and CDR2 from the germline V gene are MNHNS and SASEGT. Trimming cost V 7 bases and J 2 bases; bases outside gene matches: 10. The CDR3 DNA reads TGTGCCAGCAACTCCAGGGGGGGGGGCAACTATGGCTACACCTTC. Amino acids: CASNSRGGGNYGYTF.

This clonotype was recorded many times. The CDR3 DNA reads as TGTGCCAGCAGTTCCAGTGGGATCTACAATGAGCAGTTCTTC. Residues: CASSSSGIYNEQFF. The chain has TRBV28 and TRBJ2-1, with unresolved D. Germline V lookup: CDR1 MDHEN, CDR2 SYDVKM. This CDR3 is 14 amino acids long. Trimming left V 4 bases short and J 3 bases short, with 10 bases between.

This clonotype was counted between two and nine times. The rearrangement uses TRBV27 and TRBJ2-1, with 9 bases matching TRBD2. Losses at the gene ends were 2 bases for V and 9 bases for J; bases not matched to a gene: 11. This CDR3 has 16 residues. Looked up from germline, CDR1 is MNHEY and CDR2 is SMNVEV (reference sequence). CDR3 DNA: TGTGCCAGCAGTTTACCCCCCGGACTAGCGCGGGGTGAGCAGTTCTTC. Translated: CASSLPPGLARGEQFF.

This clonotype occurred many times. The gene calls are TRBV28 and TRBJ2-2; perhaps TRBD1 as D (5 bases). Germline V gene sequence: CDR1 MDHEN, CDR2 SYDVKM. The CDR3 extends over 14 amino acids. The V gene lost 5 bases and the J gene lost 1 base, with 8 bases spanning the gap. The CDR3 loop is CASSIQENTGELFF. The CDR3 DNA follows: TGTGCCAGCAGTATACAGGAGAACACCGGGGAGCTGTTTTTT. Variable domain in full (rest from reference TRBV28 and TRBJ2-2): DVKVTQSSRYLVKRTGEKVFLECVQDMDHENMFWYRQDPGLGLRLIYFSYDVKMKEKGDIPEGYSVSREKKERFSLILESASTNQTSMYLCASSIQENTGELFFGEGSRLTVL.

This clonotype was seen repeatedly, ten times or more. V and J are TRBV6-5 and TRBJ2-5, with TRBD2 identical over 11 bases. The CDR3 length is 17 residues. J lost 1 base, V lost 4 bases, and 8 bases had no gene match. Per germline, CDR1 MNHEY and CDR2 SVGAGI. CDR3 residues: CASSLQLAGALQETQYF. DNA of the CDR3: TGTGCCAGCAGTTTGCAACTAGCGGGAGCCCTCCAAGAGACCCAGTACTTC.

Many counts were recorded for this clonotype. The chain combines TRBV2 with TRBJ2-1; D uncertain. The CDR3 consists of 15 residues. Germline assignment: CDR1 SNHLY and CDR2 FYNNEI. V lost 2 bases and J lost 8, with 16 bases in between. In nucleotides, the CDR3 is TGTGCCAGCAGTGAAAGGAAAAGTAACGGCTATGAGCAGTTCTTC. The encoded protein is CASSERKSNGYEQFF.

This clonotype has at least ten counts. V usage is TRBV28 and J usage is TRBJ1-1; the match to TRBD1 covers 8 bases. Germline values: CDR1 MDHEN, CDR2 SYDVKM. The V and J ends lost 1 base and 3 bases, in that order; junction bases with no gene match: 1. The CDR3 is made up of 14 amino acids. CDR3 sequence (DNA): TGTGCCAGCAGTTTATACAGGGGGTACACTGAAGCTTTCTTT. Translation gives CASSLYRGYTEAFF. Complete variable domain (other parts from reference TRBV28 and TRBJ1-1): DVKVTQSSRYLVKRTGEKVFLECVQDMDHENMFWYRQDPGLGLRLIYFSYDVKMKEKGDIPEGYSVSREKKERFSLILESASTNQTSMYLCASSLYRGYTEAFFGQGTRLTVV.